This T cell receptor beta chain came from a study of graft-versus-host responses after intestinal transplantation. Looking at the study overall: Transplants given to recipients were multivisceral, liver-intestinal, or isolated intestinal. Each recipient received anti-thymocyte globulin induction, then tacrolimus and steroids for around three years. General study results and limits: Recipient marrow held GvH clones, some first seen in ileum or blood. High graft-versus-host to host-versus-graft clonal ratios were seen in allografts of patients with graft-donor T cell macrochimerism.

As for this clone: Its specificity is not known.

Looked up from germline, CDR1 is MDHEN and CDR2 is SYDVKM. Losses at the gene ends were 6 bases for V and 3 bases for J; bases not matched to a gene: 12. The CDR3 loop spans 16 amino acids. Sequencing was performed with immunoSEQ multiplex PCR; in TCRdb, only in-frame clones are kept and a portion is missing. The table lists around 90,000 clones, approximately 94% of them singletons. The receptor was isolated from a human donor who was the organ donor for an intestinal transplant. Source: unstimulated CD4+ T cells sorted from spleen or lymph node cells, taken before transplant. V usage is TRBV28 and J usage is TRBJ2-7; 9 nucleotides match TRBD1. The CDR3 DNA reads as TGTGCCAGCAGGCGAACCGGGACAGGGACCTTCTACGAGCAGTACTTC. Its protein is CASRRTGTGTFYEQYF.